The entry below gives a single T cell receptor beta chain sequence along with its context. This entry is derived from a study of blood T cell repertoires in COVID-19. Looking at the study overall: Some COVID-19 samples were acute and others convalescent; all came from the United States, Italy and Spain. From T cells, B-cell-depleted T cells, or PBMCs came the material, which was cDNA or gDNA.

The CDR3 spans 17 residues. The trim removed 2 bases at V and 0 bases at J, leaving 8 bases unmatched. Germline loops: CDR1 SGDLS, CDR2 YYNGEE. Methods used by the authors: Reference gene primer amplification gave estimated nucleated cell counts. Generated by immunoSEQ multiplex PCR, the TCRdb table keeps only in-frame clones and is missing some. V and J calls and clone size are given by that table; D and trimming were obtained from the DNA. This sample has about 88,000 clones, with over 80% found just once. The V call is TRBV9, the J call TRBJ1-3; 7 bases fit TRBD1. Sample: peripheral blood. The sequence derives from an elderly man with acute or convalescent COVID-19. CDR3 nucleotide sequence: TGTGCCAGCAGCGTTACAGGGGCAACACTCTCTGGAAACACCATATATTTT. It translates to CASSVTGATLSGNTIYF.